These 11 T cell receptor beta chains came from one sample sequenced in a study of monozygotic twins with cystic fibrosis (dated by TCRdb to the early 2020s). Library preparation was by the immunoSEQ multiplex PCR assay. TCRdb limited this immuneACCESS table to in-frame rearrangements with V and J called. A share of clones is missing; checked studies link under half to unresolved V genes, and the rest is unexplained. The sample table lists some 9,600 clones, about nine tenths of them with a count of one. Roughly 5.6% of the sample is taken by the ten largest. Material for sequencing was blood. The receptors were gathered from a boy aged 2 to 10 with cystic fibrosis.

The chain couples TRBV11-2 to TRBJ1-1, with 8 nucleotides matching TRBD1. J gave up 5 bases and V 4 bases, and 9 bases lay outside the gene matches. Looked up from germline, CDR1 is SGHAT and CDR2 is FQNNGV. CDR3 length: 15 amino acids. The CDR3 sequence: CASSSIDRGGTEAFF. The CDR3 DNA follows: TGTGCCAGCAGCTCCATAGACAGGGGCGGTACTGAAGCTTTCTTT.

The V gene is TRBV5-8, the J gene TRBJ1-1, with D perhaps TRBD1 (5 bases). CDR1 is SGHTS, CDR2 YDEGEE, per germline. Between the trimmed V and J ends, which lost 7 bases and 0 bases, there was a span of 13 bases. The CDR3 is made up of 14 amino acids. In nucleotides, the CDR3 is TGTGCCAGCGGAGGGGTTCGGATGAACACTGAAGCTTTCTTT. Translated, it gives CASGGVRMNTEAFF.

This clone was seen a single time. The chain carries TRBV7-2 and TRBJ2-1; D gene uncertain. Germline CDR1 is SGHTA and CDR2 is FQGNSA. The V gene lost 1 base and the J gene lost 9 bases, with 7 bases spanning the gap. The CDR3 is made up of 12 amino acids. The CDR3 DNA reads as TGTGCCAGCAGCTTAGTGGTGGGTGAGCAGTTCTTC. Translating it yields CASSLVVGEQFF. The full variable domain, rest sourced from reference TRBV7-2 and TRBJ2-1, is GAGVSQSPSNKVTEKGKDVELRCDPISGHTALYWYRQSLGQGLEFLIYFQGNSAPDKSGLPSDRFSAERTGGSVSTLTIQRTQQEDSAVYLCASSLVVGEQFFGPGTRLTVL.

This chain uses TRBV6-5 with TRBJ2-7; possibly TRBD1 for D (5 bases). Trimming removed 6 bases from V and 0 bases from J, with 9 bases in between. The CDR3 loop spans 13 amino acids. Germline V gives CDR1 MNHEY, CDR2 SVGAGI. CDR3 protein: CASRGPNSYEQYF. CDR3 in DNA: TGTGCCAGCAGGGGGCCTAACTCCTACGAGCAGTACTTC.

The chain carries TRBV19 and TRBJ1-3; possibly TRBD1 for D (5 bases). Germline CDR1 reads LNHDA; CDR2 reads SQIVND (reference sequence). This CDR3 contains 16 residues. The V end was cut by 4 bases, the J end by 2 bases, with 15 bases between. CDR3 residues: CASSTSRGPAGNTIYF. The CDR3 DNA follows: TGTGCCAGTAGTACCTCCCGGGGACCGGCTGGAAACACCATATATTTT. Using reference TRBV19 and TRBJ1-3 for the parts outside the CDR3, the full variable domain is DGGITQSPKYLFRKEGQNVTLSCEQNLNHDAMYWYRQDPGQGLRLIYYSQIVNDFQKGDIAEGYSVSREKKESFPLTVTSAQKNPTAFYLCASSTSRGPAGNTIYFGEGSWLTVV.

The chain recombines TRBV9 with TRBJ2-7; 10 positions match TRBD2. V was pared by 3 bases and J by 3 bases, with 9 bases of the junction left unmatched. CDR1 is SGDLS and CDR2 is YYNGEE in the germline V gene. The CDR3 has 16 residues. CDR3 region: CASSASIAGGLYEQYF. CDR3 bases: TGTGCCAGCAGCGCCTCAATAGCGGGGGGCCTCTACGAGCAGTACTTC.

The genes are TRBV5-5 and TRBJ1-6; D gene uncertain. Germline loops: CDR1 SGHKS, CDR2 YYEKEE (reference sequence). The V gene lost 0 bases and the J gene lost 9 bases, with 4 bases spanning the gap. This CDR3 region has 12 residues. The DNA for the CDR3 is TGTGCCAGCAGCTTGGTGGGTTCACCCCTCCACTTT. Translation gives CASSLVGSPLHF.

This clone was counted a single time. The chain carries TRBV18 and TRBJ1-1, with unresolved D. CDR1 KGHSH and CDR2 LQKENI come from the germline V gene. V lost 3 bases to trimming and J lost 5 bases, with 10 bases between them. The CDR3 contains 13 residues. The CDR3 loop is CASSPGEGTEAFF. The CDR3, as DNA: TGTGCCAGCTCACCTGGAGAGGGAACTGAAGCTTTCTTT.

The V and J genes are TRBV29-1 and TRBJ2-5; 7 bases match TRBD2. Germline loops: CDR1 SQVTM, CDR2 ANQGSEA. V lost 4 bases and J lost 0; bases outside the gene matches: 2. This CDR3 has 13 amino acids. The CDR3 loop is CSVGAGYQETQYF. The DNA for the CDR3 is TGCAGCGTTGGAGCGGGGTACCAAGAGACCCAGTACTTC. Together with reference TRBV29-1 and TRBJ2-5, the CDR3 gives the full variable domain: SAVISQKPSRDICQRGTSLTIQCQVDSQVTMMFWYRQQPGQSLTLIATANQGSEATYESGFVIDKFPISRPNLTFSTLTVSNMSPEDSSIYLCSVGAGYQETQYFGPGTRLLVL.

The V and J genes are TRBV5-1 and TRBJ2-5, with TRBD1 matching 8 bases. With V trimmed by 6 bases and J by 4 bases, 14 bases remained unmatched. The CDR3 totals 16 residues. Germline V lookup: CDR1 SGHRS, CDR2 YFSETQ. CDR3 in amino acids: CASTRGTGGERETQYF. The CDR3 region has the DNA TGCGCCAGCACCAGGGGAACAGGGGGTGAGCGAGAGACCCAGTACTTC.

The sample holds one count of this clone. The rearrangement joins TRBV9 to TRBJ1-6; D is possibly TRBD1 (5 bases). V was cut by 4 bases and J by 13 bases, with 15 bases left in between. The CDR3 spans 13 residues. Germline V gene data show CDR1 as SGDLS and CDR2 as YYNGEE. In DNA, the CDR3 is TGTGCCAGCAGCTTTGGGACGGCGGGTCCCCTCCACTTT. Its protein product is CASSFGTAGPLHF.